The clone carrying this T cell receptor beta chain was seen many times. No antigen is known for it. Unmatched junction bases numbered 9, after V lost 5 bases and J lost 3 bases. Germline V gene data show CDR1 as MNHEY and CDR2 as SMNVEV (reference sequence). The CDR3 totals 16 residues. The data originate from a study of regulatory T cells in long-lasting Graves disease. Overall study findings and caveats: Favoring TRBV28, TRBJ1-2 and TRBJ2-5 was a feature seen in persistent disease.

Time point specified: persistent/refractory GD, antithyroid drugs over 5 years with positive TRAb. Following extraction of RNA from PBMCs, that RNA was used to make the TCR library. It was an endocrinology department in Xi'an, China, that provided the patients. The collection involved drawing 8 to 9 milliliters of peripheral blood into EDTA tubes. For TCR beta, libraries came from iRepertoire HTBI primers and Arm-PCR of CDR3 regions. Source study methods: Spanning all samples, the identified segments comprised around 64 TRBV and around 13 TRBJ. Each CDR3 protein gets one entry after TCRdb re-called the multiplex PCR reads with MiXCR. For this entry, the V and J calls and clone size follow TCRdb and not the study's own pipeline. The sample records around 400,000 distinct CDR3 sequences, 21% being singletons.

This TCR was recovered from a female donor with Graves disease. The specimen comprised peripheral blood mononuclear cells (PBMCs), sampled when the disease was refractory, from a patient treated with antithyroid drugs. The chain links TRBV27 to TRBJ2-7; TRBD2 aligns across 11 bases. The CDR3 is CASSKEPGTSGYEQYF. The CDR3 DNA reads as TGTGCCAGCAGTAAGGAACCAGGGACTAGCGGCTACGAGCAGTACTTC.